The present T cell receptor (beta chain) was sequenced within a study of blood T cells in healthy people across ages. General study findings and limits: The authors considered diversity estimates from one million T cells to be underestimates. Observed TCR beta diversity showed a strong correlation with the percentage of naive T cells as measured by flow cytometry. Getting older went along with TCR beta diversity per million T cells dropping roughly linearly.

Sample-barcoded 5' priming and a J-beta primer mix drove a second PCR of 7 to 11 cycles. A single record per CDR3 protein comes from TCRdb applying MiXCR to the 5' RACE reads. This sample yields 630,000 or so distinct CDR3 sequences, of which 25% to 30% are seen a single time; approximately 14% belongs to the top ten. Peripheral blood from each donor was collected in a volume of 9.5 to 10 milliliters. A note on this clonotype: Antigen specificity is unknown. A much larger clone lies one base from this, so it may be a read error.

V was shortened by 1 base and J by 11 bases, with 23 bases between the two germline ends. The CDR3 totals 16 residues. Germline-derived CDR1 and CDR2 are SGHAT and FQNNGV. Sequenced sample: blood. The receptor was isolated from a woman of 80 years or more in good health. V usage is TRBV11-2 and J usage is TRBJ2-5; a weak D match, TRBD2 (7 bases). CDR3 sequence reads: CASSLVVGGALSEQYF. The CDR3 nucleotides read TGTGCCAGCAGCTTAGTCGTGGGGGGGGCTCTCTCTGAGCAGTACTTC. Looking up the rest from reference TRBV11-2 and TRBJ2-5 gives the full variable domain: EAGVAQSPRYKIIEKRQSVAFWCNPISGHATLYWYQQILGQGPKLLIQFQNNGVVDDSQLPKDRFSAERLKGVDSTLKIQPAKLEDSAVYLCASSLVVGGALSEQYFGPGTRLLVL.